Each of the 32 T cell receptor beta chains below was sequenced from the same sample in a study of cytomegalovirus exposure and HLA in healthy donors. The table came from immunoSEQ multiplex PCR; TCRdb's copy has only in-frame clones and leaves some out. The sample records about 160,000 clones, 86% being singletons. Sequenced: PBMCs. These receptors originate from a young woman in good health and CMV-seronegative.

The gene calls are TRBV19 and TRBJ1-4; D gene uncertain. Trimming left V 5 bases short and J 8 bases short, with 15 bases between. The CDR3 contains 14 residues. From germline, CDR1 is LNHDA and CDR2 SQIVND (reference sequence). The CDR3 here is CASSRPPSGEKLFF. CDR3 bases: TGTGCCAGTAGTCGGCCCCCTTCGGGAGAAAAACTGTTTTTT. Full variable domain (outside the CDR3, taken from reference TRBV19 and TRBJ1-4): DGGITQSPKYLFRKEGQNVTLSCEQNLNHDAMYWYRQDPGQGLRLIYYSQIVNDFQKGDIAEGYSVSREKKESFPLTVTSAQKNPTAFYLCASSRPPSGEKLFFGSGTQLSVL.

J is TRBJ1-5 and V is TRBV6-6; D unresolved. Germline V lookup: CDR1 MNHNY, CDR2 SVGAGI (reference sequence). This CDR3 contains 15 residues. The V and J ends lost 5 bases and 4 bases respectively, with 15 bases between them. CDR3: CASSTRTGSNQPQHF. CDR3 coding DNA: TGTGCCAGCAGTACCCGGACTGGATCTAATCAGCCCCAGCATTTT.

This chain connects TRBV2 to TRBJ2-5; a weak D match, TRBD2 (7 bases). The CDR3 is 15 residues long. The germline V gene has CDR1 SNHLY and CDR2 FYNNEI. Trimming shortened V by 8 bases and J by 3 bases, and 19 bases separated the two germline ends. CDR3 in DNA: TGTGCCAGCTTTCCGCTACAGGGAGGGGAAGAGACCCAGTACTTC. Protein product: CASFPLQGGEETQYF.

The chain recombines TRBV15 with TRBJ2-2; tentative D call: TRBD2 (5 bases). This CDR3 is built from 15 residues. Per the germline V gene, CDR1 is LNHNV and CDR2 is YYDKDF (reference sequence). V was shortened by 1 base and J by 1 base, with 7 bases between the two germline ends. The DNA for the CDR3 is TGTGCCACCAGCAGAGTGGGGAGGAACACCGGGGAGCTGTTTTTT. It translates to CATSRVGRNTGELFF.

The CDR3: CASSLSQSGVNEQFF. CDR3 nucleotides: TGCGCCAGCAGCTTATCTCAATCAGGGGTCAATGAGCAGTTCTTC. V gene TRBV5-1 combines with J gene TRBJ2-1; D perhaps matches TRBD1 (6 bases). Germline CDR1 reads SGHRS; CDR2 reads YFSETQ. This CDR3 contains 15 residues. The ends were cut back, 2 bases at V and 6 bases at J, with 15 bases in the middle.

This chain links TRBV11-3 with TRBJ2-1, with unresolved D. CDR1 is SGHNT and CDR2 is YENEEA in the germline V gene. V was cut by 6 bases and J by 10 bases, with 16 bases left in between. The CDR3 is made up of 13 amino acids. CDR3 region: CASSPKVAGEQFF. In DNA, the CDR3 is TGTGCCAGCAGTCCCAAGGTAGCCGGGGAGCAGTTCTTC.

V gene TRBV6-6 combines with J gene TRBJ2-3; D is undetermined. Trimming shortened V by 2 bases and J by 2 bases, and 11 bases separated the two germline ends. This CDR3 has 15 residues. CDR1 and CDR2 from the germline V gene are MNHNY and SVGAGI (reference sequence). CDR3 nucleotides: TGTGCCAGCAGTTACGGCGAGGCAACCACAGATACGCAGTATTTT. Translated, it gives CASSYGEATTDTQYF.

V and J are TRBV9 and TRBJ2-1, with D possibly TRBD2 on 6 matching bases. The V end lost 3 bases, the J end lost 3 bases, and 13 bases lay between the germline ends. Germline values: CDR1 SGDLS, CDR2 YYNGEE. This CDR3 contains 15 residues. The CDR3 nucleotides read TGTGCCAGCAGCGCTGGACCGGAGGGCTACAATGAGCAGTTCTTC. Protein product: CASSAGPEGYNEQFF.

The chain recombines TRBV7-8 with TRBJ1-1, with 7 bases lining up with TRBD1. The V and J ends lost 7 bases and 1 base, in that order; junction bases with no gene match: 6. CDR3 length: 14 residues. Germline V lookup: CDR1 SGHVS, CDR2 FQNEAQ. This CDR3 is CASTPGQPNTEAFF. Written as DNA, the CDR3 is TGTGCCAGCACCCCGGGACAGCCGAACACTGAAGCTTTCTTT.

The CDR3 protein is CASSERGGRSTDTQYF. The CDR3 region has the DNA TGTGCCAGCAGTGAAAGAGGGGGCAGGAGCACAGATACGCAGTATTTT. V and J are TRBV6-1 and TRBJ2-3; TRBD1 matches 7 bases. The germline V gene encodes CDR1 MNHNS and CDR2 SASEGT. The V segment lost 2 bases and the J segment 0 bases; nucleotides outside the gene matches: 5. The CDR3 has 16 amino acids.

The sample holds a few counts of this clone. The chain is built from TRBV30 and TRBJ2-7; 7 bases are shared with TRBD1. Germline CDR1 GTSNPN, CDR2 SVGIG (reference sequence). Unmatched junction bases numbered 0, after V lost 1 base and J lost 3 bases. This CDR3 has 12 residues. The DNA of the CDR3 is TGTGCCTGGAGTGGACAGGGCTACGAGCAGTACTTC. Translating it yields CAWSGQGYEQYF.

J is TRBJ2-1 and V is TRBV27; TRBD2 aligns across 8 bases. The CDR3 is 13 amino acids. The V segment lost 4 bases and the J segment 8 bases; nucleotides outside the gene matches: 4. Germline assignment: CDR1 MNHEY and CDR2 SMNVEV (reference sequence). This CDR3 reads CASSYRGGDEQFF. Here the CDR3 DNA reads TGTGCCAGCAGTTACCGGGGGGGCGATGAGCAGTTCTTC.

This chain connects TRBV30 to TRBJ1-1; 7 bases fit TRBD1. Trimming at V came to 1 base and at J to 3 bases, leaving 8 bases not matched to a gene. Germline V CDR1 and CDR2: GTSNPN, SVGIG (reference sequence). The CDR3 length is 15 residues. CDR3 region: CAWSAPGTAYTEAFF. CDR3 coding DNA: TGTGCCTGGAGTGCTCCCGGGACAGCGTACACTGAAGCTTTCTTT.

This sequence joins TRBV4-1 and TRBJ1-4, with 7 bases matching TRBD1. The J segment lost 4 bases and the V segment lost 1 base, leaving 3 bases of the junction unmatched. Germline CDR1 and CDR2: MGHRA and YSYEKL. The CDR3 has 15 residues. The CDR3 DNA sequence: TGCGCCAGCAGCCAAGGCGGGACAGATAATGAAAAACTGTTTTTT. Amino acid sequence: CASSQGGTDNEKLFF.

CDR3 sequence: CASSSSLTGNEQYF. DNA of the CDR3: TGTGCCAGCAGTTCATCCTTAACAGGTAACGAGCAGTACTTC. The chain links TRBV27 to TRBJ2-7, with D tentatively TRBD1 (5 bases). The CDR3 loop spans 14 amino acids. Germline V CDR1 and CDR2: MNHEY, SMNVEV (reference sequence). Trimming took 4 bases from V and 5 from J, leaving 15 bases between them.

The chain is built from TRBV5-1 and TRBJ2-3; D gene ambiguous. The CDR3 runs to 15 residues. Germline loops: CDR1 SGHRS, CDR2 YFSETQ. With 6 bases removed from V and 1 base from J, the gap between germline ends came to 15 bases. The CDR3 spells CASTRLAERTDTQYF. The DNA of the CDR3 is TGCGCCAGCACCCGCCTGGCGGAGCGCACAGATACGCAGTATTTT.

The rearrangement uses TRBV7-8 and TRBJ2-7; 7 bases are a match to TRBD1. The V gene end was trimmed by 3 bases and the J gene end by 2 bases; junction bases not matched to a gene: 10. The germline gives CDR1 SGHVS, CDR2 FQNEAQ. The CDR3 length is 16 residues. The CDR3 reads CASSFGQAVSPYEQYF. The CDR3 nucleotides read TGTGCCAGCAGCTTCGGACAGGCGGTTTCGCCCTACGAGCAGTACTTC.

V gene TRBV29-1 combines with J gene TRBJ2-1; 10 nucleotides agree with TRBD1. Germline-derived CDR1 and CDR2 are SQVTM and ANQGSEA. This CDR3 has 14 residues. J was trimmed by 5 bases and V by 4 bases; bases with no gene match: 5. CDR3 sequence (DNA): TGCAGCGTTGCCCGGGGGACAGGGGACAATGAGCAGTTCTTC. Translated, it gives CSVARGTGDNEQFF.

The V and J genes are TRBV10-3 and TRBJ2-2; maybe TRBD2 (6 bases). The CDR3 length is 13 residues. V lost 9 bases to trimming and J lost 1 base, with 9 bases between them. Germline CDR1 and CDR2: ENHRY and SYGVKD. CDR3: CAITGENTGELFF. CDR3 sequence (DNA): TGTGCCATAACGGGGGAGAACACCGGGGAGCTGTTTTTT.

This clone was seen just once. The gene calls are TRBV5-6 and TRBJ1-5; weak D call: TRBD1 (5 bases). The CDR3 runs 18 residues. Germline V gene data show CDR1 as SGHDT and CDR2 as YYEEEE. Trimming left V 2 bases short and J 0 bases short, with 18 bases between. The CDR3 nucleotides read TGTGCCAGCAGCTTTCGCCAGGGCAGGGTATATAGCAATCAGCCCCAGCATTTT. Amino acids: CASSFRQGRVYSNQPQHF. The full variable domain, completed using reference TRBV5-6 and TRBJ1-5, is DAGVTQSPTHLIKTRGQQVTLRCSPKSGHDTVSWYQQALGQGPQFIFQYYEEEERQRGNFPDRFSGHQFPNYSSELNVNALLLGDSALYLCASSFRQGRVYSNQPQHFGDGTRLSIL.

The chain couples TRBV9 to TRBJ2-7, with 7 positions matching TRBD1. Germline V CDR1 and CDR2: SGDLS, YYNGEE. The ends lost 6 bases at V and 0 bases at J; junction bases unmatched: 6. The CDR3 has 14 amino acids. In DNA form, the CDR3 reads TGTGCCAGCACCCCGGGACAGACCTCCTACGAGCAGTACTTC. Protein sequence: CASTPGQTSYEQYF.

V and J are TRBV7-2 and TRBJ2-5; D may be TRBD2 (6 bases). CDR3 size: 17 residues. Trimming shortened V by 7 bases and J by 2 bases, and 23 bases separated the two germline ends. The germline V gene encodes CDR1 SGHTA and CDR2 FQGNSA. The CDR3 reads CASTPPGGSGPQETQYF. The CDR3 bases are TGTGCCAGCACCCCCCCCGGGGGTAGCGGACCTCAAGAGACCCAGTACTTC.

This clone was observed a single time. The genes are TRBV18 and TRBJ2-7; possibly TRBD1 for D (6 bases). The CDR3 is 12 amino acids. Germline-derived CDR1 and CDR2 are KGHSH and LQKENI. V gave up 4 bases and J gave up 4 bases, with 8 bases separating them. This chain's CDR3 is CASSLRGYEQYF. DNA of the CDR3: TGTGCCAGCTCACTCAGGGGTTACGAGCAGTACTTC.

The J gene is TRBJ2-3, the V gene TRBV19, with TRBD1 as a possible D gene (6 bases). Germline loops: CDR1 LNHDA, CDR2 SQIVND (reference sequence). The V end lost 3 bases, the J end lost 4 bases, and 14 bases lay between the germline ends. The CDR3 has 15 amino acids. CDR3 protein: CASSIIRAGADTQYF. CDR3 DNA sequence: TGTGCCAGTAGTATTATCAGGGCAGGGGCAGATACGCAGTATTTT.

This chain joins TRBV27 and TRBJ2-3; the D gene is possibly TRBD2 (6 bases). The CDR3 is 17 amino acids. The germline CDR1 and CDR2 sequences are MNHEY and SMNVEV (reference sequence). Trimming removed 4 bases from V and 3 bases from J, with 20 bases in between. CDR3 residues: CASSSLRDSLGTDTQYF. Written as DNA, the CDR3 is TGTGCCAGCAGTTCCCTCCGGGACTCCCTAGGGACAGATACGCAGTATTTT.

CDR3 DNA sequence: TGCAGCGTTGAAGATTGGGACATGCCCGTCTGGAGTTATGGCTACACCTTC. Protein: CSVEDWDMPVWSYGYTF. V is TRBV29-1 and J is TRBJ1-2; TRBD1 is a possible D gene (6 bases). V lost 0 bases and J lost 5, with 22 bases in between. The CDR3 sequence is 17 residues long. The germline V gene has CDR1 SQVTM and CDR2 ANQGSEA.

The rearrangement joins TRBV5-1 to TRBJ2-5; 15 bases align to TRBD2. The CDR3 has 16 amino acids. Germline assignment: CDR1 SGHRS and CDR2 YFSETQ. Trimming cost V 7 bases and J 3 bases; bases outside gene matches: 7. This chain's CDR3 is CASCRRTSGREETQYF. The CDR3 DNA reads as TGCGCCAGCTGTCGACGGACTAGCGGGAGGGAAGAGACCCAGTACTTC.

This chain joins TRBV12-5 and TRBJ2-3; tentative D call: TRBD2 (6 bases). The CDR3 length is 16 residues. V was shortened by 5 bases and J by 3 bases, with 18 bases between the two germline ends. Germline V gene data show CDR1 as LGHNT and CDR2 as FRNRAP. The CDR3 reads CASGAGTRVSTDTQYF. In DNA form, the CDR3 reads TGTGCTAGTGGTGCGGGGACTCGGGTTAGTACAGATACGCAGTATTTT.

There are a few counts of this clone. The chain uses TRBV5-1 and TRBJ2-7; 8 positions agree with TRBD1. CDR3 length: 14 amino acids. The trim removed 2 bases at V and 3 bases at J, leaving 4 bases unmatched. From germline, CDR1 is SGHRS and CDR2 YFSETQ. CDR3 coding DNA: TGCGCCAGCAGCTTAACGGGACAGGTCTACGAGCAGTACTTC. This sequence encodes CASSLTGQVYEQYF.

The V call is TRBV10-3, the J call TRBJ2-5; D might be TRBD1 (6 bases). Germline loops: CDR1 ENHRY, CDR2 SYGVKD. Trimming shortened V by 1 base and J by 6 bases, and 12 bases separated the two germline ends. This CDR3 comprises 14 residues. DNA of the CDR3: TGTGCCATCAGTGAGTTCCCCAGGGGAAAGACCCAGTACTTC. Its protein product is CAISEFPRGKTQYF.

This clone was seen a single time. This chain uses TRBV2 with TRBJ2-2; 12 nucleotides agree with TRBD2. The ends lost 4 bases at V and 7 bases at J; junction bases unmatched: 4. CDR1 is SNHLY, CDR2 FYNNEI, per germline. The CDR3 spans 15 residues. CDR3 residues: CASSVALAGGGELFF. The CDR3 nucleotides are TGTGCCAGCAGTGTTGCACTAGCGGGGGGCGGGGAGCTGTTTTTT.

The chain uses TRBV6-5 and TRBJ1-2; D is undetermined. Germline loops: CDR1 MNHEY, CDR2 SVGAGI. Trimming pared 0 bases from V and 2 bases from J, leaving 10 bases between. The CDR3 is 15 amino acids. The CDR3 DNA reads as TGTGCCAGCAGTTACTCGAGGTCGGGGAACTATGGCTACACCTTC. This codes for CASSYSRSGNYGYTF.